A selection of T cell receptor beta chains follows, all from one sample in a study of chemoradiotherapy in HPV16-positive cancers. Some clones are missing from TCRdb's copy, which holds only in-frame ones; the method was immunoSEQ multiplex PCR. The sample carries more than 5,000 clones, approximately 81% recorded once. The sample consisted of tumor tissue, taken from a patient who underwent chemoradiotherapy. These receptors all stem from a human donor with HPV-associated anogenital cancer. CDR3s include the opening cysteine and the closing phenylalanine or tryptophan. Fields, in order: J gene, V gene, D gene, clone size, CDR3 protein, CDR3 DNA. D genes are given only for firm matches. Expanded clones are given a class, and other clones once, few, many or no size at all.

j_call: TRBJ2-1
v_call: TRBV5-1
d_call: -
clone_size: once
cdr3_aa: CASSDDNVSGEQFF
cdr3_nt: TGCGCCAGCAGTGACGACAACGTGTCTGGTGAGCAGTTCTTC

j_call: TRBJ1-1
v_call: TRBV18
d_call: -
clone_size: once
cdr3_aa: CASSLADANTEAFF
cdr3_nt: TGTGCCAGCTCACTTGCCGACGCGAACACTGAAGCTTTCTTT

j_call: TRBJ1-2
v_call: TRBV7-2
d_call: TRBD1
clone_size: -
cdr3_aa: CASSLRAGTGDYGYTF
cdr3_nt: TGTGCCAGCAGCTTAAGAGCCGGGACAGGTGACTATGGCTACACCTTC

j_call: TRBJ1-6
v_call: TRBV25-1
d_call: -
clone_size: -
cdr3_aa: CASSEYTVLASPLHF
cdr3_nt: TGTGCCAGCAGTGAATACACAGTACTGGCTTCACCCCTCCACTTT

j_call: TRBJ2-3
v_call: TRBV2
d_call: -
clone_size: few
cdr3_aa: CASSVAYTDTQYF
cdr3_nt: TGTGCCAGCAGTGTAGCCTACACAGATACGCAGTATTTT

j_call: TRBJ1-1
v_call: TRBV7-9
d_call: -
clone_size: once
cdr3_aa: CASSLNTNTEAFF
cdr3_nt: TGTGCCAGCAGCTTAAACACAAACACTGAAGCTTTCTTT

j_call: TRBJ1-2
v_call: TRBV19
d_call: TRBD1
clone_size: -
cdr3_aa: CAPKPLTGPNYGYTF
cdr3_nt: TGTGCCCCGAAACCCTTGACAGGGCCTAACTATGGCTACACCTTC

j_call: TRBJ2-2
v_call: TRBV10-3
d_call: -
clone_size: -
cdr3_aa: CAISESLASNTGELFF
cdr3_nt: TGTGCCATCAGTGAGTCATTAGCTTCGAACACCGGGGAGCTGTTTTTT

j_call: TRBJ2-6
v_call: TRBV2
d_call: -
clone_size: -
cdr3_aa: CASSPRTPGVSGANVLTF
cdr3_nt: TGTGCCAGCAGTCCCAGGACGCCAGGTGTCTCTGGGGCCAACGTCCTGACTTTC

j_call: TRBJ2-5
v_call: TRBV5-1
d_call: TRBD1
clone_size: -
cdr3_aa: CASSLGNRGGQETQYF
cdr3_nt: TGCGCCAGCAGCTTGGGGAACAGGGGTGGGCAAGAGACCCAGTACTTC

j_call: TRBJ1-5
v_call: TRBV2
d_call: -
clone_size: few
cdr3_aa: CASSYQGNQPQHF
cdr3_nt: TGTGCCAGCAGTTACCAGGGTAATCAGCCCCAGCATTTT

j_call: TRBJ1-5
v_call: TRBV27
d_call: TRBD1
clone_size: -
cdr3_aa: CASSPNLPPGQGSNQPQHF
cdr3_nt: TGTGCCAGCAGTCCAAACTTACCTCCGGGACAGGGTAGCAATCAGCCCCAGCATTTT

j_call: TRBJ2-2
v_call: TRBV27
d_call: TRBD1
clone_size: -
cdr3_aa: CASSVSGGSDTGELFF
cdr3_nt: TGTGCCAGCAGTGTTTCAGGGGGCAGTGACACCGGGGAGCTGTTTTTT

j_call: TRBJ2-1
v_call: TRBV12-5
d_call: -
clone_size: -
cdr3_aa: CASGLVVDPRGNEQFF
cdr3_nt: TGTGCTAGTGGTTTGGTGGTGGATCCCAGGGGAAATGAGCAGTTCTTC

j_call: TRBJ1-6
v_call: TRBV19
d_call: -
clone_size: -
cdr3_aa: CASSIVGQENSPLHF
cdr3_nt: TGTGCCAGTAGTATTGTCGGACAAGAGAATTCACCCCTCCACTTT

j_call: TRBJ1-4
v_call: TRBV19
d_call: -
clone_size: -
cdr3_aa: CASSPGGVLDEKLFF
cdr3_nt: TGTGCCAGTAGTCCTGGGGGGGTTCTGGATGAAAAACTGTTTTTT

j_call: TRBJ1-2
v_call: TRBV5-6
d_call: -
clone_size: -
cdr3_aa: CASSFQGLRDYGYTF
cdr3_nt: TGTGCCAGCAGCTTTCAAGGTCTCCGGGACTATGGCTACACCTTC

j_call: TRBJ2-6
v_call: TRBV2
d_call: -
clone_size: -
cdr3_aa: CASSVGANVLTF
cdr3_nt: TGTGCCAGCAGTGTTGGGGCCAACGTCCTGACTTTC

j_call: TRBJ1-2
v_call: TRBV5-5
d_call: -
clone_size: -
cdr3_aa: CASSSIYRTNYGYTF
cdr3_nt: TGTGCCAGCAGCTCGATATACAGGACTAACTATGGCTACACCTTC

j_call: TRBJ1-5
v_call: TRBV19
d_call: -
clone_size: -
cdr3_aa: CASSLRDGVNQPQHF
cdr3_nt: TGTGCCAGTAGTCTCCGGGACGGAGTCAATCAGCCCCAGCATTTT

j_call: TRBJ1-1
v_call: TRBV30
d_call: -
clone_size: -
cdr3_aa: CAWRKPGQIYTEAFF
cdr3_nt: TGTGCCTGGAGAAAACCTGGACAGATCTACACTGAAGCTTTCTTT

j_call: TRBJ2-5
v_call: TRBV9
d_call: TRBD2
clone_size: -
cdr3_aa: CASSVGRRSGVRGETQYF
cdr3_nt: TGTGCCAGCAGCGTCGGACGTCGTAGCGGGGTGCGGGGAGAGACCCAGTACTTC

j_call: TRBJ1-1
v_call: TRBV6-5
d_call: -
clone_size: -
cdr3_aa: CASRQGPEAFF
cdr3_nt: TGTGCCAGCAGGCAGGGTCCTGAAGCTTTCTTT

j_call: TRBJ2-1
v_call: TRBV7-7
d_call: -
clone_size: -
cdr3_aa: CASSSHGRNEQFF
cdr3_nt: TGTGCCAGCAGCTCCCATGGGAGAAATGAGCAGTTCTTC

j_call: TRBJ2-5
v_call: TRBV14
d_call: -
clone_size: -
cdr3_aa: CASSQGRRPGETQYF
cdr3_nt: TGTGCCAGCAGCCAAGGAAGAAGGCCGGGAGAGACCCAGTACTTC

j_call: TRBJ2-5
v_call: TRBV7-9
d_call: -
clone_size: -
cdr3_aa: CASSGAGTQYF
cdr3_nt: TGTGCCAGCAGCGGGGCAGGCACCCAGTACTTC

j_call: TRBJ2-3
v_call: TRBV28
d_call: TRBD2
clone_size: -
cdr3_aa: CASSFQVAGGRDTQYF
cdr3_nt: TGTGCCAGCAGCTTCCAAGTGGCGGGGGGGCGAGATACGCAGTATTTT

j_call: TRBJ2-1
v_call: TRBV7-8
d_call: TRBD2
clone_size: -
cdr3_aa: CASSLRASGSHNEQFF
cdr3_nt: TGTGCCAGCAGCTTAAGGGCTAGCGGGAGCCACAATGAGCAGTTCTTC

j_call: TRBJ2-3
v_call: TRBV7-2
d_call: TRBD2
clone_size: -
cdr3_aa: CASSLRRGGRDTQYF
cdr3_nt: TGTGCCAGCAGCTTAAGGCGGGGGGGCCGGGATACGCAGTATTTT

j_call: TRBJ2-5
v_call: TRBV9
d_call: TRBD2
clone_size: -
cdr3_aa: CASSALAGGQETQYF
cdr3_nt: TGTGCCAGCAGCGCCCTAGCGGGGGGCCAAGAGACCCAGTACTTC

j_call: TRBJ2-3
v_call: TRBV9
d_call: -
clone_size: -
cdr3_aa: CASSVAVSTDTQYF
cdr3_nt: TGTGCCAGCAGCGTAGCGGTTAGCACAGATACGCAGTATTTT

j_call: TRBJ1-6
v_call: TRBV4-2
d_call: -
clone_size: -
cdr3_aa: CASSQAGQGDNSPLHF
cdr3_nt: TGTGCCAGCAGCCAAGCGGGCCAGGGCGATAATTCACCCCTCCACTTT

j_call: TRBJ2-1
v_call: TRBV7-2
d_call: TRBD1
clone_size: -
cdr3_aa: CASSLRQGAFNEQFF
cdr3_nt: TGTGCCAGCAGCTTACGACAGGGGGCTTTCAATGAGCAGTTCTTC

j_call: TRBJ1-4
v_call: TRBV2
d_call: -
clone_size: -
cdr3_aa: CATRTAANEKLFF
cdr3_nt: TGTGCCACCAGGACGGCAGCTAATGAAAAACTGTTTTTT

j_call: TRBJ2-7
v_call: TRBV7-9
d_call: TRBD2
clone_size: few
cdr3_aa: CASSLGGGEQYF
cdr3_nt: TGTGCCAGCAGCTTAGGGGGGGGCGAGCAGTACTTC

j_call: TRBJ2-1
v_call: TRBV2
d_call: TRBD1
clone_size: -
cdr3_aa: CASRAGTGGSYNEQFF
cdr3_nt: TGTGCCAGCAGAGCCGGGACAGGGGGCTCCTACAATGAGCAGTTCTTC

j_call: TRBJ2-7
v_call: TRBV27
d_call: -
clone_size: -
cdr3_aa: CASSLAAIYEQYF
cdr3_nt: TGTGCCAGCAGTTTGGCGGCTATCTACGAGCAGTACTTC

j_call: TRBJ2-2
v_call: TRBV11-1
d_call: -
clone_size: -
cdr3_aa: CASSFTGELFF
cdr3_nt: TGTGCCAGCAGCTTCACCGGGGAGCTGTTTTTT

j_call: TRBJ2-7
v_call: TRBV6-1
d_call: -
clone_size: -
cdr3_aa: CASSPEYEQYF
cdr3_nt: TGTGCCAGCAGCCCCGAATACGAGCAGTACTTC

j_call: TRBJ1-1
v_call: TRBV27
d_call: -
clone_size: once
cdr3_aa: CASSLSSTINTEAFF
cdr3_nt: TGTGCCAGCAGTTTATCCAGTACTATAAACACTGAAGCTTTCTTT

j_call: TRBJ1-1
v_call: TRBV19
d_call: -
clone_size: -
cdr3_aa: CASSIGGANTEAFF
cdr3_nt: TGTGCCAGTAGTATAGGGGGGGCGAACACTGAAGCTTTCTTT

j_call: TRBJ2-3
v_call: TRBV9
d_call: -
clone_size: once
cdr3_aa: CASSPHTSTDTQYF
cdr3_nt: TGTGCCAGCAGCCCACACACTAGCACAGATACGCAGTATTTT

j_call: TRBJ2-3
v_call: TRBV18
d_call: -
clone_size: large
cdr3_aa: CASSLLAPTDTQYF
cdr3_nt: TGTGCCAGCTCACTTCTAGCTCCCACAGATACGCAGTATTTT

j_call: TRBJ1-1
v_call: TRBV11-2
d_call: -
clone_size: -
cdr3_aa: CASSLFTEPEAFF
cdr3_nt: TGTGCCAGCAGCTTATTTACGGAACCTGAAGCTTTCTTT

j_call: TRBJ1-5
v_call: TRBV10-2
d_call: TRBD1
clone_size: -
cdr3_aa: CASSSSGTGGNQPQHF
cdr3_nt: TGCGCCAGCAGTTCTTCCGGGACAGGGGGCAATCAGCCCCAGCATTTT

j_call: TRBJ1-1
v_call: TRBV7-8
d_call: TRBD1
clone_size: few
cdr3_aa: CASSAQTGAHTEAFF
cdr3_nt: TGTGCCAGCAGCGCCCAGACAGGGGCCCACACTGAAGCTTTCTTT

j_call: TRBJ2-7
v_call: TRBV11-1
d_call: -
clone_size: -
cdr3_aa: CASSPRVSYEQYF
cdr3_nt: TGTGCCAGCAGCCCCCGGGTCTCCTACGAGCAGTACTTC

j_call: TRBJ2-3
v_call: TRBV7-3
d_call: TRBD2
clone_size: -
cdr3_aa: CASSLGSGGYGTDTQYF
cdr3_nt: TGTGCCAGCAGCTTGGGAAGCGGGGGGTACGGCACAGATACGCAGTATTTT